One sample yielded the 5 T cell receptor beta chains listed below, sequenced in a study of blood T cell repertoires in COVID-19. The protocol was immunoSEQ multiplex PCR, while the TCRdb copy is restricted to in-frame clones and leaves out a portion. This sample has about 350,000 clones, with around nine tenths found just once. Sequencing input: PBMCs or T cells enriched from blood (not recorded which). The receptor source for this set is a woman in her twenties or thirties who had been exposed to COVID-19.

Written as DNA, the CDR3 is TGTGCCAGCAGTGACTCGGCAAATTCACCCCTCCACTTT. Translated, it gives CASSDSANSPLHF. V gene TRBV6-4 combines with J gene TRBJ1-6; D call uncertain. The CDR3 covers 13 residues. Germline loops: CDR1 MRHNA, CDR2 SNTAGT. The V end was cut by 0 bases, the J end by 7 bases, with 4 bases between.

The V gene is TRBV28, the J gene TRBJ2-2, with a tentative D call TRBD1 (6 bases). Trimming cost V 6 bases and J 4 bases, with 12 bases left between them. The V gene's germline CDR1 is MDHEN and CDR2 SYDVKM. This CDR3 is built from 14 residues. In DNA form, the CDR3 reads TGTGCCAGCAGGGACGGACAGTTCACCGGGGAGCTGTTTTTT. Translation gives CASRDGQFTGELFF.

The chain has TRBV19 and TRBJ2-1; D might be TRBD2 (6 bases). This CDR3 has 15 amino acids. Germline CDR1 is LNHDA and CDR2 is SQIVND (reference sequence). The V end was cut by 3 bases, the J end by 9 bases, with 18 bases between. The CDR3 reads CASSILGGKVGEQFF. CDR3 coding DNA: TGTGCCAGTAGTATTCTGGGGGGTAAAGTCGGTGAGCAGTTCTTC.

This chain uses TRBV28 with TRBJ1-4, with D possibly TRBD1 on 6 matching bases. Germline V CDR1 and CDR2: MDHEN, SYDVKM. The CDR3 spans 13 residues. Trimming removed 6 bases from V and 6 bases from J, with 11 bases in between. CDR3 protein: CASRVQGDEKLFF. CDR3 DNA: TGTGCCAGCAGGGTACAGGGTGATGAAAAACTGTTTTTT.

Here the CDR3 reads CAISEDSLQETQYF. DNA for the CDR3: TGTGCCATCAGTGAGGACTCACTCCAAGAGACCCAGTACTTC. J is TRBJ2-5 and V is TRBV10-3; D unresolved. CDR3 length equals 14 residues. From germline, CDR1 is ENHRY and CDR2 SYGVKD. V was cut by 2 bases and J by 1 base, with 8 bases left in between.